The TCR beta chain described here comes from a study of control samples from healthy donors and cancer patients. Germline V gives CDR1 SEHNR, CDR2 FQNEAQ (reference sequence). Trimming took off 5 bases at V and 3 bases at J, with 14 bases between the two ends. The CDR3 length is 14 residues. Using immunoSEQ multiplex PCR, the repertoire was profiled, and TCRdb retains in-frame clones only, with some absent. Found here are tens of thousands of clones, 90% of them singletons; the top ten hold about 4%. The material sequenced was blood. This clonotype was obtained from a woman between 18 and 29 years old in good health. The chain recombines TRBV7-9 with TRBJ2-7, with D possibly matching TRBD1 (6 bases). The CDR3, as DNA: TGTGCCAGCAGCCACCAGGACAGATTCTACGAGCAGTACTTC. Its translation is CASSHQDRFYEQYF. The variable domain in full, completed from reference TRBV7-9 and TRBJ2-7, reads DTGVSQNPRHKITKRGQNVTFRCDPISEHNRLYWYRQTLGQGPEFLTYFQNEAQLEKSRLLSDRFSAERPKGSFSTLEIQRTEQGDSAMYLCASSHQDRFYEQYFGPGTRLTVT.